This T cell receptor (beta chain) emerged from a study of identical twins. TCRdb re-derived calls from the 5' RACE reads in MiXCR, one entry per CDR3 protein. The sample has about 470,000 distinct CDR3 sequences; 20% to 25% are singletons. V was clipped by 4 bases and J by 1 base, with 8 bases between them. The germline CDR1 and CDR2 sequences are MDHEN and SYDVKM. The CDR3 contains 13 residues. The same sample was also studied in work on T cells expressing NK-cell markers. That report adds: Cells sorted as CD3+CD56+NKG2C+, CD3+CD56+NKG2C- and CD3+CD56-NKG2C+ T cells supplied the TCR beta repertoires. An anti-gamma-delta TCR antibody confined sorting to alpha-beta TCR T cells across several of the experiments. Similarly, these clonotypes led the CD3+CD56-NKG2C+ fraction as well in several donors.

V usage is TRBV28 and J usage is TRBJ2-7; D uncertain. The TCR comes from a woman between 18 and 29 years old in good health. The source material was CD4+ T cells sorted from blood. The CDR3 loop reads CASSSLRSYEQYF. The DNA for the CDR3 is TGTGCCAGCAGTTCGCTCCGATCCTACGAGCAGTACTTC.